This T cell receptor (beta chain) was captured by sequencing in a study of blood T cells in healthy people across ages. Whole-study findings and limits: A greater number of naive CD4+ cells and higher diversity distinguished long-lived donors from aged donors. A roughly linear age-dependent decrease characterized TCR beta diversity per million T cells. As naive T cell percentage varied, TCR beta diversity correlated strongly with it.

Next came a second PCR, run for about 7 to 12 cycles, which used a sample-barcoded 5' primer along with a J-beta primer mix. Each cDNA was tagged by a template-switch adaptor containing 12 random nucleotides. One entry per CDR3 protein results from TCRdb running MiXCR on the 5' RACE reads. The table records about 1,800,000 distinct CDR3 sequences, about 30% of them present only once. This clonotype occurred a few times. What it recognizes is unknown. The junction does not match germline at one end; this may be a read error. Sample: blood. This receptor was obtained from a woman in her 30s in good health.

CDR3 DNA: TGTGTCAGCAGCTTAGGGTTGTGGAGACAGGGATCGAATGAGCAGTTCTTC. It translates to CVSSLGLWRQGSNEQFF. The chain recombines TRBV7-6 with TRBJ2-1, with TRBD1 identical over 7 bases. The CDR3 has 17 residues. Germline CDR1 and CDR2: SGHVS and FNYEAQ.